This T cell receptor (beta chain) stems from a study of cytomegalovirus exposure and HLA in healthy donors. Study as a whole: The 650 to 850 first-cohort repertoires and the approximately 110 validation repertoires shared the same platform, a later analysis reported. Study outcomes and limitations: Altogether, 150 to 200 TCR beta chains were recorded as cytomegalovirus-associated.

Some clones are missing from TCRdb's copy, which holds only in-frame ones; the method was immunoSEQ multiplex PCR. The sample records around 250,000 clones, around 89% being singletons. Turning to this clone: Its specificity is unknown.

Germline loops: CDR1 SNHLY, CDR2 FYNNEI. This CDR3 comprises 13 residues. The trim removed 6 bases at V and 3 bases at J, leaving 3 bases unmatched. Sequencing used PBMCs. V and J are TRBV2 and TRBJ1-1, with 8 bases lining up with TRBD1. This TCR was recovered from a woman aged 18 to 35 in good health and CMV-seronegative. CDR3: CASRKGQDTEAFF. CDR3 coding DNA: TGTGCCAGCAGGAAGGGACAGGACACTGAAGCTTTCTTT.